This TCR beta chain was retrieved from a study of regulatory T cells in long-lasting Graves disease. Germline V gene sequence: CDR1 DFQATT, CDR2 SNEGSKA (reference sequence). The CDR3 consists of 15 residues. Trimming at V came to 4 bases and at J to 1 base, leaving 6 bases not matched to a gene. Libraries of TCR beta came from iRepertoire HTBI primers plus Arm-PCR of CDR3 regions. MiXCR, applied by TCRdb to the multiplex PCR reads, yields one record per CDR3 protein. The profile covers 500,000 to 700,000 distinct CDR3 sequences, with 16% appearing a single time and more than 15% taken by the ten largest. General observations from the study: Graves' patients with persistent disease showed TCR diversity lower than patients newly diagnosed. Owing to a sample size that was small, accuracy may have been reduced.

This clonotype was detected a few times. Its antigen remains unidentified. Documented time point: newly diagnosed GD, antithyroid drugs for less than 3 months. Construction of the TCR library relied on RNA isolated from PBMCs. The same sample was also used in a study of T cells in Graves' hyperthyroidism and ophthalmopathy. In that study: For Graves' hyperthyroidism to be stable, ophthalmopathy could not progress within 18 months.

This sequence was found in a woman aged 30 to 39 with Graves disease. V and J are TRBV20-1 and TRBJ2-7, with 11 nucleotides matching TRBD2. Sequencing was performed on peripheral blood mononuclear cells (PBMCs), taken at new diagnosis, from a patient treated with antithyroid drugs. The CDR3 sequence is CSAIRLAGTSYEQYF. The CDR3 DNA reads TGCAGTGCTATCCGACTAGCGGGAACTTCCTACGAGCAGTACTTC.